The 17 T cell receptor beta chains presented below share a single source sample, sequenced in a study of blood T cell repertoires in COVID-19. Assay: immunoSEQ multiplex PCR; the TCRdb copy retains only in-frame clones and omits some. The table includes roughly 380,000 clones, 81% detected once. Source material: peripheral blood. The receptors shown here come from a human donor with acute or convalescent COVID-19. The donor label of this sample is uncertain.

V usage is TRBV3-1 (or the pseudogene TRBV3-2) and J usage is TRBJ2-2; D call uncertain. V gave up 3 bases and J gave up 4 bases, with 12 bases separating them. The CDR3 is made up of 15 amino acids. CDR1 and CDR2 from the germline V gene are LGHDT and YNNKEL (reference sequence). DNA for the CDR3: TGTGCCAGCAGCCATCAAACCTATGGCACCGGGGAGCTGTTTTTT. Translating it yields CASSHQTYGTGELFF.

The gene calls are TRBV6-5 and TRBJ2-7; D call uncertain. Germline V CDR1 and CDR2: MNHEY, SVGAGI. The CDR3 runs to 12 residues. V lost 7 bases and J lost 2, with 9 bases in between. The CDR3 loop is CASNTVPYEQYF. Written as DNA, the CDR3 is TGTGCCAGCAATACAGTACCCTACGAGCAGTACTTC.

This chain links TRBV9 with TRBJ2-1; 7 bases are shared with TRBD1. V shed 4 bases and J 9 bases; nucleotides not matched to a gene: 10. The length of the CDR3 is 14 residues. Germline V gene data show CDR1 as SGDLS and CDR2 as YYNGEE. In DNA form, the CDR3 reads TGTGCCAGCAGCCCAAGGACAGGCCGCGGTGAGCAGTTCTTC. This gives the protein CASSPRTGRGEQFF. Filled out from reference TRBV9 and TRBJ2-1, the complete variable domain reads DSGVTQTPKHLITATGQRVTLRCSPRSGDLSVYWYQQSLDQGLQFLIQYYNGEERAKGNILERFSAQQFPDLHSELNLSSLELGDSALYFCASSPRTGRGEQFFGPGTRLTVL.

This rearrangement joins TRBV5-1 to TRBJ1-1, with 9 positions matching TRBD1. V lost 5 bases, J lost 1 base, and 3 bases stayed unmatched. CDR3 length: 14 residues. The germline V gene has CDR1 SGHRS and CDR2 YFSETQ. CDR3 loop: CASREGQGNTEAFF. The DNA of the CDR3 is TGCGCCAGCAGAGAGGGACAGGGGAACACTGAAGCTTTCTTT.

The V gene is TRBV12-3 or TRBV12-4, the J gene TRBJ1-2, with TRBD1 as a possible D gene (6 bases). The CDR3 spans 13 residues. Trimming cost V 2 bases and J 8 bases, with 12 bases left between them. CDR3 residues: CASSLIQGRGYTF. The CDR3 nucleotides read TGTGCCAGCAGTTTAATACAGGGAAGGGGCTACACCTTC.

This chain joins TRBV3-1 (or the pseudogene TRBV3-2) and TRBJ1-5; 9 bases align to TRBD1. Looked up from germline, CDR1 is LGHDT and CDR2 is YNNKEL (reference sequence). The CDR3 spans 14 residues. The V and J ends lost 3 bases and 7 bases, in that order; junction bases with no gene match: 4. CDR3: CASSQGTGRQPQHF. The DNA of the CDR3 is TGTGCCAGCAGCCAGGGGACAGGGCGCCAGCCCCAGCATTTT.

The rearrangement uses TRBV28 and TRBJ1-5, with a possible D match to TRBD1 (5 bases). Trimming stripped 6 bases from V and 5 bases from J, with 17 bases between. This CDR3 comprises 15 residues. Germline V gives CDR1 MDHEN, CDR2 SYDVKM. The CDR3 here is CASRGGDGKYQPQHF. As DNA, the CDR3 is TGTGCCAGCAGGGGCGGGGACGGAAAATATCAGCCCCAGCATTTT.

The V and J genes are TRBV10-1 and TRBJ2-2; no clear D gene. This CDR3 has 13 amino acids. Deletions cut 8 bases from V and 3 bases from J, with 10 bases between. Germline CDR1 reads WNHNN; CDR2 reads SYGVQD (reference sequence). The CDR3 DNA follows: TGCGCCAGCGCAGCGAAGTACACCGGGGAGCTGTTTTTT. Translated: CASAAKYTGELFF.

V gene TRBV28 combines with J gene TRBJ1-3; D might be TRBD1 (5 bases). The CDR3 totals 14 residues. The germline V gene has CDR1 MDHEN and CDR2 SYDVKM. V lost 5 bases to trimming and J lost 4 bases, with 12 bases between them. This chain's CDR3 is CASSLQGSGNTIYF. The DNA for the CDR3 is TGTGCCAGCAGTCTCCAGGGTTCGGGAAACACCATATATTTT.

The gene calls are TRBV6-6 and TRBJ2-1; TRBD1 aligns across 9 bases. Germline values: CDR1 MNHNY, CDR2 SVGAGI (reference sequence). The CDR3 contains 14 residues. Trimming cost V 9 bases and J 1 base; bases outside gene matches: 4. The CDR3, as DNA: TGTGCCAGTCGGGACAGGGCATCCTACAATGAGCAGTTCTTC. This translates into CASRDRASYNEQFF.

The rearrangement uses TRBV28 and TRBJ1-4; 7 nucleotides match TRBD1. Germline trimming cut 7 bases from V and 4 bases from J; bases unmatched to any gene: 6. The CDR3 is made up of 14 amino acids. Per germline, CDR1 MDHEN and CDR2 SYDVKM. DNA of the CDR3: TGTGCCAGCACCTTGGACAGGATTAATGAAAAACTGTTTTTT. Translated: CASTLDRINEKLFF. The variable domain in full, completed from reference TRBV28 and TRBJ1-4, reads DVKVTQSSRYLVKRTGEKVFLECVQDMDHENMFWYRQDPGLGLRLIYFSYDVKMKEKGDIPEGYSVSREKKERFSLILESASTNQTSMYLCASTLDRINEKLFFGSGTQLSVL.

The rearrangement links TRBV5-4 to TRBJ1-2, with D maybe TRBD1 (5 bases). Germline CDR1 and CDR2: SGHNT and YYREEE (reference sequence). With 5 bases removed from V and 4 bases from J, the gap between germline ends came to 18 bases. The CDR3 has 15 amino acids. The CDR3 nucleotides read TGTGCCAGCAGTCTTTCGCTGACAGCTCTCTATGGCTACACCTTC. It yields the protein CASSLSLTALYGYTF.

The table lists this clone with a count of one. The chain combines TRBV5-4 with TRBJ2-1, with 13 nucleotides matching TRBD2. V dropped 6 bases and J dropped 7; count of bases not matched to a gene: 10. From germline, CDR1 is SGHNT and CDR2 YYREEE (reference sequence). The length of the CDR3 is 16 residues. The CDR3 loop is CASTEGLAGESNEQFF. The CDR3 DNA follows: TGTGCCAGCACCGAAGGACTAGCGGGAGAATCGAATGAGCAGTTCTTC.

This sequence joins TRBV28 and TRBJ1-2; D is ambiguous. Germline lookup yields CDR1 MDHEN and CDR2 SYDVKM. Trimming removed 3 bases at V and 6 bases at J, with 8 bases between. This CDR3 contains 12 residues. The CDR3 loop reads CASSLQVDGYTF. As DNA, the CDR3 is TGTGCCAGCAGTTTGCAGGTGGATGGCTACACCTTC.

The rearrangement links TRBV5-1 to TRBJ1-2; 9 bases match TRBD1. Per the germline V gene, CDR1 is SGHRS and CDR2 is YFSETQ. Trimming at V came to 4 bases and at J to 6 bases, leaving 10 bases not matched to a gene. This CDR3 has 15 residues. The CDR3 coding sequence is TGCGCCAGCAGCCGGGGGGACAGGGTTACGAATGGCTACACCTTC. Its protein product is CASSRGDRVTNGYTF.

This sequence joins TRBV10-1 and TRBJ2-1, with 13 nucleotides matching TRBD2. Looked up from germline, CDR1 is WNHNN and CDR2 is SYGVQD (reference sequence). The CDR3 is made up of 18 amino acids. The J segment lost 0 bases and the V segment lost 4 bases, leaving 6 bases of the junction unmatched. The CDR3 spells CASSGGLAGTSSYNEQFF. The CDR3 DNA is TGCGCCAGCAGTGGGGGACTAGCGGGGACAAGCTCCTACAATGAGCAGTTCTTC.

V is TRBV15 and J is TRBJ1-5, with D perhaps matching TRBD1 (6 bases). V dropped 8 bases and J dropped 7 bases, with 12 bases sitting between them. This CDR3 contains 12 residues. Germline loops: CDR1 LNHNV, CDR2 YYDKDF (reference sequence). The CDR3 protein is CATGGGGQPQHF. CDR3 bases: TGTGCCACCGGGGGGGGCGGACAGCCCCAGCATTTT.